Listed below are T cell receptor beta chains from one sample, sequenced in a study of beta chain features in type 1 diabetes. TCRdb's copy holds only in-frame clones and misses some; the assay was immunoSEQ multiplex PCR. This table holds 300,000 to 350,000 clones, approximately 15% found once. The sample consisted of naive CD4+ T cells from blood. These receptors came from a woman between 18 and 30 years old with type 1 diabetes. CDR3s leave out the opening cysteine and the closing phenylalanine or tryptophan. Some rows have no size entry. The others give once, few or many, or a class for an expanded clone.

>TRBV28|.|TRBJ2-1
ASSSRGGWYNEQF
>TRBV27|.|TRBJ2-7
ASSLSLDRYEQY
>TRBV5-1|.|TRBJ2-5
ASSSSQETQY
>TRBV27|few|TRBJ2-6
ASSLEGSGANVLT
>TRBV13|.|TRBJ2-5
ASSFMQETQY
>TRBV27|few|TRBJ2-3
ASSSYLLADTQY
>TRBV6-6|few|TRBJ2-1
ASSPARDWGLNEQF
>TRBV6-5|few|TRBJ2-1
ASSEILGQGGQF
>TRBV2|.|TRBJ1-5
ASAGVDSNQPQH
>TRBV30|few|TRBJ1-1
AWRGRLSTEAF
>TRBV4-1|.|TRBJ2-2
ASSQDFRENTGELF
>TRBV27|few|TRBJ2-7
ASSFSTTGEYEQY
>TRBV11-2|.|TRBJ1-5
ASSLGTGQGRPQH
>TRBV19|.|TRBJ2-1
ASSYGGGPSSYNEQF
>TRBV10-3|.|TRBJ2-1
AIQASGNEQF
>TRBV5-5|.|TRBJ2-5
ASSLVLAGGMETQY
>TRBV7-8|.|TRBJ2-1
ASRPPLRRGPYNEQF
>TRBV5-4|few|TRBJ2-1
ASSLYAGPSYNEQF
>TRBV4-3|.|TRBJ2-1
ASSQDWRERGAAEQF
>TRBV19|few|TRBJ2-5
ASSATMGQETQY
>TRBV30|.|TRBJ2-1
AWSSLLAGAGEQF
>TRBV7-2|few|TRBJ1-5
ASSQEAIQPQH
>TRBV11-2|.|TRBJ2-5
ASSSLQGRETQY
>TRBV11-3|.|TRBJ2-2
ASRTTGGELF